One sample yielded the 29 T cell receptor beta chains listed below, sequenced in a study of CD8 T cells in ankylosing spondylitis. TCRdb reprocessed the 5' RACE reads with MiXCR, giving one entry per CDR3 protein. The data hold roughly 90,000 distinct CDR3 sequences, with roughly 8.3% observed a single time. The sample was blood, either unsorted or a sorted T cell fraction (not recorded which). The receptors stem from a male donor with ankylosing spondylitis or in good health (not recorded which).

Only a few counts were recorded for this clonotype. The chain carries TRBV6-1 and TRBJ1-1; 8 bases align to TRBD1. This CDR3 is 17 amino acids long. Trimming cost V 1 base and J 4 bases; bases outside gene matches: 11. Germline CDR1 MNHNS, CDR2 SASEGT. This CDR3 is CASSEVQGATSITEAFF. In DNA form, the CDR3 reads TGTGCCAGCAGTGAAGTTCAGGGGGCGACTAGTATCACTGAAGCTTTCTTT.

This clonotype was seen at least ten times. V is TRBV4-3 and J is TRBJ1-4, with 9 bases fitting TRBD1. With V trimmed by 4 bases and J by 8 bases, 8 bases remained unmatched. This CDR3 is built from 15 residues. Germline V gene lookup returns CDR1 LGHNA and CDR2 YSLEER. The CDR3 reads CASSLRDREHEKLFF. CDR3 bases: TGCGCCAGCAGCCTGAGGGACAGGGAACACGAAAAACTGTTTTTT.

This clonotype was recorded at least ten times. The chain is built from TRBV9 and TRBJ2-1, with D perhaps being TRBD1 or TRBD2 (9 bases each). Trimming removed 3 bases at V and 3 bases at J, with 25 bases between. Germline V gene data show CDR1 as SGDLS and CDR2 as YYNGEE. This CDR3 region has 19 residues. Written as DNA, the CDR3 is TGTGCCAGCAGCGCCCGGGACAGGGTGATGCGGGAGGGCTACAATGAGCAGTTCTTC. It encodes CASSARDRVMREGYNEQFF.

This clonotype appeared many times. The chain has TRBV12-3 or TRBV12-4 and TRBJ2-3, with 11 nucleotides matching TRBD2. Unmatched junction bases numbered 4, after V lost 3 bases and J lost 2 bases. CDR3 length: 16 amino acids. CDR3 DNA sequence: TGTGCCAGCAGTTTTAATAGCGGGGGGGCCACAGATACGCAGTATTTT. Translation gives CASSFNSGGATDTQYF.

This clonotype was recorded at least ten times. V is TRBV9 and J is TRBJ2-1, with D possibly TRBD1 on 6 matching bases. Germline values: CDR1 SGDLS, CDR2 YYNGEE. The CDR3 length is 15 residues. V gave up 0 bases and J gave up 2 bases, with 9 bases separating them. Here the CDR3 reads CASSVAGVTYNEQFF. The CDR3 DNA is TGTGCCAGCAGCGTAGCAGGGGTTACCTACAATGAGCAGTTCTTC.

This clonotype was recorded at least ten times. The chain uses TRBV7-2 and TRBJ1-1; tentatively, D is TRBD1 (5 bases). The CDR3 has 13 residues. Trimming pared 2 bases from V and 10 bases from J, leaving 14 bases between. Germline lookup yields CDR1 SGHTA and CDR2 FQGNSA. CDR3 coding DNA: TGTGCCAGCAGCTTACGCGGGGCGGAGGTAGCTTTCTTT. This codes for CASSLRGAEVAFF.

This clonotype was seen at least ten times. The chain carries TRBV27 and TRBJ1-2, with 10 bases matching TRBD1. CDR1 MNHEY and CDR2 SMNVEV come from the germline V gene (reference sequence). The junction had 3 bases not matched to a gene; V was cut back by 2 bases and J by 3 bases. The CDR3 runs 15 residues. The CDR3 DNA sequence: TGTGCCAGCAGTTTACGACAGGGGGCGGACTATGGCTACACCTTC. The encoded protein is CASSLRQGADYGYTF.

Notes on this clonotype: A much larger clone differs from this one at a single base, so this may be a read error. This chain connects TRBV29-1 to TRBJ2-3; a weak D match, TRBD1 (5 bases). The tail of the sequence fits TRBJ2-5 better, so the J call may be wrong. This CDR3 has 12 amino acids. The germline V gene has CDR1 SQVTM and CDR2 ANQGSEA. The CDR3 here is CSVARVEEIQYF. The CDR3 coding sequence is TGCAGCGTTGCCAGGGTGGAAGAGATCCAGTACTTC.

In this sample, this clonotype turned up many times. The chain uses TRBV5-1 and TRBJ2-1; no definite D call. V was cut by 1 base and J by 9 bases, with 11 bases left in between. This CDR3 has 13 residues. Germline V gene sequence: CDR1 SGHRS, CDR2 YFSETQ. The CDR3 is CASSLKGQVEQFF. The CDR3 coding sequence is TGCGCCAGCAGCTTGAAGGGCCAGGTTGAGCAGTTCTTC.

This clonotype was seen ten or more times. This chain connects TRBV15 to TRBJ2-3, with TRBD2 identical over 11 bases. CDR3 length equals 21 residues. Germline V gives CDR1 LNHNV, CDR2 YYDKDF (reference sequence). The junction had 16 bases not matched to a gene; V was cut back by 0 bases and J by 2 bases. CDR3 DNA sequence: TGTGCCACCAGCAGAGATACTGAGGGGTACCGACTAGCGGGATACACAGATACGCAGTATTTT. Translating gives CATSRDTEGYRLAGYTDTQYF.

Many counts were recorded for this clonotype. The gene calls are TRBV24-1 and TRBJ2-2, with D possibly called TRBD1 or TRBD2 (5 bases each). Germline V gene data show CDR1 as KGHDR and CDR2 as SFDVKD. CDR3 size: 14 residues. Trimming removed 9 bases at V and 4 bases at J, with 14 bases between. CDR3 DNA sequence: TGTGCCACCGGCGAGGGGCAGAGCACCGGGGAGCTGTTTTTT. It yields the protein CATGEGQSTGELFF.

The rearrangement links TRBV7-2 to TRBJ2-2, with TRBD1 matching 7 bases. The V gene end was trimmed by 4 bases and the J gene end by 1 base; junction bases not matched to a gene: 6. This CDR3 has 16 residues. Germline assignment: CDR1 SGHTA and CDR2 FQGNSA. Written as DNA, the CDR3 is TGTGCCAGCAGCTCACGGCGGACAGGGAACACCGGGGAGCTGTTTTTT. Translating it yields CASSSRRTGNTGELFF.

The V and J genes are TRBV7-2 and TRBJ2-5; 8 bases are a match to TRBD1. Germline loops: CDR1 SGHTA, CDR2 FQGNSA. This CDR3 has 15 residues. After removal of 1 base from V and 2 bases from J, the junction contained 3 bases not matched to a gene. DNA of the CDR3: TGTGCCAGCAGCTTAGTTCAGGGGGCGCAAGAGACCCAGTACTTC. This codes for CASSLVQGAQETQYF.

This clonotype was observed many times. The chain couples TRBV30 to TRBJ1-5, with D unclear. V lost 3 bases and J lost 0, with 12 bases in between. In germline, CDR1 is GTSNPN, CDR2 SVGIG (reference sequence). This CDR3 is 15 amino acids long. Written as DNA, the CDR3 is TGTGCCTGGAGCGTCCTCCGGGCTAGCAATCAGCCCCAGCATTTT. Amino acid sequence: CAWSVLRASNQPQHF.

This clonotype was observed at least ten times. The gene calls are TRBV27 and TRBJ1-1; a weak D match, TRBD1 (5 bases). The length of the CDR3 is 17 residues. V shed 3 bases and J shed 3 bases, with 20 bases lying between them. Per the germline V gene, CDR1 is MNHEY and CDR2 is SMNVEV (reference sequence). CDR3 amino acids: CASSFHSPGQGDTEAFF. For the CDR3, the DNA is TGTGCCAGCAGTTTCCACTCTCCGGGGCAGGGTGACACTGAAGCTTTCTTT.

In this sample, this clonotype turned up many times. The gene calls are TRBV20-1 and TRBJ2-1; 13 bases agree with TRBD2. Germline V gene data show CDR1 as DFQATT and CDR2 as SNEGSKA (reference sequence). V gave up 5 bases and J gave up 9 bases; unmatched junction bases: 7. The CDR3 contains 14 residues. The CDR3 sequence is CSAFGLAGAVEQFF. The CDR3 region has the DNA TGCAGTGCTTTTGGACTAGCGGGAGCAGTTGAGCAGTTCTTC.

This clonotype has a single count. The V call is TRBV7-9, the J call TRBJ2-3; no firm D call. The CDR3 has 14 residues. Germline assignment: CDR1 SEHNR and CDR2 FQNEAQ (reference sequence). Trimming took 7 bases from V and 1 from J, leaving 12 bases between them. The CDR3 protein is CASTLSGGTDTQYF. In DNA form, the CDR3 reads TGTGCCAGCACCCTTTCGGGCGGCACAGATACGCAGTATTTT.

This clonotype has at least ten counts. This sequence joins TRBV4-3 and TRBJ2-2; D is unresolved. Between the trimmed V and J ends, which lost 0 bases and 5 bases, there was a span of 13 bases. Germline CDR1 is LGHNA and CDR2 is YSLEER. The length of the CDR3 is 16 residues. The DNA for the CDR3 is TGCGCCAGCAGCCAAGATTGGAACAGCCTTACCGGGGAGCTGTTTTTT. It yields the protein CASSQDWNSLTGELFF.

This clonotype was observed at least ten times. The chain uses TRBV10-3 and TRBJ2-1; D is perhaps TRBD1 (6 bases). V lost 5 bases and J lost 5, with 19 bases in between. The CDR3 extends over 16 amino acids. CDR1 and CDR2 (germline): ENHRY, SYGVKD. The CDR3 nucleotides are TGTGCCATCAGTTCGTCGACAGGAAGATTGGACAATGAGCAGTTCTTC. It specifies CAISSSTGRLDNEQFF.

This clonotype has at least ten counts. The rearrangement uses TRBV30 and TRBJ2-5; TRBD1 might be the D (6 bases). The V gene lost 5 bases and the J gene lost 1 base, with 8 bases spanning the gap. Germline V lookup: CDR1 GTSNPN, CDR2 SVGIG (reference sequence). The CDR3 extends over 12 amino acids. The CDR3 protein is CAWQDSQETQYF. CDR3 nucleotide sequence: TGTGCCTGGCAGGACAGCCAAGAGACCCAGTACTTC.

Of note for this clonotype: This may come from a read error, since a much larger clone is one base off. The V and J genes are TRBV6-4 and TRBJ2-7; a weak D match, TRBD2 (6 bases). The V gene's germline CDR1 is MRHNA and CDR2 SNTAGT. V lost 6 bases, J lost 6 bases, and 21 bases lay in between. The CDR3 contains 15 residues. CDR3 protein: CASRARRVSPCEQYF. As DNA, the CDR3 is TGTGCCAGCAGGGCGAGGAGGGTTAGCCCCTGCGAGCAGTACTTC.

This clonotype was seen a few times. The chain uses TRBV7-9 and TRBJ1-5; 9 nucleotides agree with TRBD1. V dropped 5 bases and J dropped 2; count of bases not matched to a gene: 4. The V gene's germline CDR1 is SEHNR and CDR2 FQNEAQ (reference sequence). The CDR3 consists of 15 residues. This CDR3 is CASSRDRVGNQPQHF. CDR3 DNA: TGTGCCAGCAGCCGGGACAGGGTTGGCAATCAGCCCCAGCATTTT.

Notes on this clonotype: A much larger clone is a single base away; this may be a read error. The CDR3 bases are TGTGTCAGCAGAATTGGGACAGGGAACACTGAAGCTTTCTTT. Translated, it gives CVSRIGTGNTEAFF. The V and J genes are TRBV7-9 and TRBJ1-1; 8 positions match TRBD1. CDR1 and CDR2 (germline): SEHNR, FQNEAQ (reference sequence). This CDR3 has 14 residues.

This clonotype appeared many times. This sequence joins TRBV6-5 and TRBJ1-5, with 9 bases identical to TRBD1. The germline CDR1 and CDR2 sequences are MNHEY and SVGAGI. Trimming cost V 2 bases and J 2 bases; bases outside gene matches: 1. This CDR3 is 15 amino acids long. CDR3 amino acids: CASSYGQGRNQPQHF. CDR3 nucleotide sequence: TGTGCCAGCAGTTACGGACAGGGGCGCAATCAGCCCCAGCATTTT.

This clonotype was detected many times. The chain recombines TRBV12-3 or TRBV12-4 with TRBJ2-5, with 13 bases fitting TRBD2. The V segment lost 6 bases and the J segment 5 bases; nucleotides outside the gene matches: 3. The CDR3 contains 14 residues. CDR3 coding DNA: TGTGCCAGCAGCGGACTAGCGGGAGTGGAGACCCAGTACTTC. Amino acid sequence: CASSGLAGVETQYF.

This clonotype turned up a few times. The gene calls are TRBV7-9 and TRBJ2-6; no definite D call. V was clipped by 6 bases and J by 0 bases, with 9 bases between them. CDR1 and CDR2 from the germline V gene are SEHNR and FQNEAQ (reference sequence). This CDR3 has 15 residues. CDR3 sequence reads: CASRGWFSGANVLTF. The DNA of the CDR3 is TGTGCCAGCAGGGGTTGGTTCTCTGGGGCCAACGTCCTGACTTTC.

This clonotype has at least ten counts. The chain uses TRBV11-3 and TRBJ2-7, with 12 nucleotides matching TRBD2. CDR1 is SGHNT, CDR2 YENEEA, per germline. V shed 5 bases and J 2 bases; nucleotides not matched to a gene: 7. CDR3 length: 16 amino acids. The CDR3 spells CASSTRTSGTTYEQYF. CDR3 in DNA: TGTGCCAGCAGCACGCGGACTAGCGGGACTACCTACGAGCAGTACTTC.

The chain couples TRBV6-2 or TRBV6-3 to TRBJ2-1; D could derive from TRBD1 or TRBD2 (5 bases each). Between the trimmed V and J ends, which lost 7 bases and 3 bases, there was a span of 13 bases. Germline V lookup: CDR1 MNHEY, CDR2 SVGEGT. This CDR3 region has 14 residues. The CDR3 here is CASIGDGVYNEQFF. The DNA of the CDR3 is TGTGCCAGCATTGGGGACGGAGTCTACAATGAGCAGTTCTTC.

This clonotype was observed many times. The gene calls are TRBV10-3 and TRBJ2-7, with D tentatively TRBD2 (6 bases). CDR3 size: 13 residues. From germline, CDR1 is ENHRY and CDR2 SYGVKD. The V gene lost 4 bases and the J gene lost 4 bases, with 11 bases spanning the gap. The CDR3 region has the DNA TGTGCCATCAGTGCGATCGGGGGTTACGAGCAGTACTTC. Encoded protein: CAISAIGGYEQYF.